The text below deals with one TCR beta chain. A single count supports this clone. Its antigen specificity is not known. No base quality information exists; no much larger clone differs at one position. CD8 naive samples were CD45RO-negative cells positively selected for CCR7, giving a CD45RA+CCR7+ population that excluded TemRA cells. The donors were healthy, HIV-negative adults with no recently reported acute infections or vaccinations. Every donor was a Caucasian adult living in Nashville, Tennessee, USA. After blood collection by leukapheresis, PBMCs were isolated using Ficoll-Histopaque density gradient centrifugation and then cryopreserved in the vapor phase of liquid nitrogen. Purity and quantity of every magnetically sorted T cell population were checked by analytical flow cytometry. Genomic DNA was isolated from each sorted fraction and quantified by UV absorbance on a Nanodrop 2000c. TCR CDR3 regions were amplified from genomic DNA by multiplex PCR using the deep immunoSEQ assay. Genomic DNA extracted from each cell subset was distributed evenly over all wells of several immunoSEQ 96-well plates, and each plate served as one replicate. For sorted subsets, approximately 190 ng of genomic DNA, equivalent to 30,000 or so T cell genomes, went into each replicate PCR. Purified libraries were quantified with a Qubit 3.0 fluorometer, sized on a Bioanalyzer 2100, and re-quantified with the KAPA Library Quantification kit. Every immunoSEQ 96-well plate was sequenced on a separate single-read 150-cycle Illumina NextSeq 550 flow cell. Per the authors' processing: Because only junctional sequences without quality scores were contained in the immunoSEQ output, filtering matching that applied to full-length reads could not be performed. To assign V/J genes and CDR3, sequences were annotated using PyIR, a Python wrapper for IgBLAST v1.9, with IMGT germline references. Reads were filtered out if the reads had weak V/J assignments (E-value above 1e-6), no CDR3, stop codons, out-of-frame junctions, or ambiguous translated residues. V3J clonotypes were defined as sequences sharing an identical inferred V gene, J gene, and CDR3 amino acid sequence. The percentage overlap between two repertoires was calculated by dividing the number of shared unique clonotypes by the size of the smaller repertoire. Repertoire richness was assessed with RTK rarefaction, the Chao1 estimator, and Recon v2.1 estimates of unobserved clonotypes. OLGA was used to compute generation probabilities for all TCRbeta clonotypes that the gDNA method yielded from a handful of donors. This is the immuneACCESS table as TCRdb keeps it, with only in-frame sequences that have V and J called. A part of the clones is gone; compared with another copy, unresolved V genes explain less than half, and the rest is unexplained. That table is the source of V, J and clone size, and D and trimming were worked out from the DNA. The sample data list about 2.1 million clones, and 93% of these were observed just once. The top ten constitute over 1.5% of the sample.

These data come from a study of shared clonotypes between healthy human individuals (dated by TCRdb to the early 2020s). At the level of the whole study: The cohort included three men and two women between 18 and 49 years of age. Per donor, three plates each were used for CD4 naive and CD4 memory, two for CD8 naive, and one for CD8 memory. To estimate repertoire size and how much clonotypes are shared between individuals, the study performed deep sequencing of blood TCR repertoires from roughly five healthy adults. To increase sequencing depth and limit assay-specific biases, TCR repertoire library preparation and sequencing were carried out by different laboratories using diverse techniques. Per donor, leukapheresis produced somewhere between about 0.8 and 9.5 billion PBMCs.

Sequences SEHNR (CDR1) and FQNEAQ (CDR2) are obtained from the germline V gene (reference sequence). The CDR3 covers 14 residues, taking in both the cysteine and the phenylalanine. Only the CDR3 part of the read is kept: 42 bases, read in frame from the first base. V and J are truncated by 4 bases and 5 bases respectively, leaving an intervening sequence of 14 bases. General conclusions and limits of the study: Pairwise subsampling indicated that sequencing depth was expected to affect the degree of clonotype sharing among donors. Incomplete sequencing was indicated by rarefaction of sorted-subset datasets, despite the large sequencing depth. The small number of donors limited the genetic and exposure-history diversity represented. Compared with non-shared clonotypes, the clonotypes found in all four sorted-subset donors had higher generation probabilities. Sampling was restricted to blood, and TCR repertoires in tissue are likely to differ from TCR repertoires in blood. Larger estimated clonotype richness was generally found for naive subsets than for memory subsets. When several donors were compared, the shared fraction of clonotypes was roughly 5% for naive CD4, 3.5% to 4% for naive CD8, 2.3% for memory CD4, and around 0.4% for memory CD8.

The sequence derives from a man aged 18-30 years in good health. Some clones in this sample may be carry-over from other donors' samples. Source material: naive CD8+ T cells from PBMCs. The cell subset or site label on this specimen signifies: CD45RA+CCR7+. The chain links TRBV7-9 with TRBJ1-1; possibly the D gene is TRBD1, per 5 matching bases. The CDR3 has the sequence CASSYPGMGTEAFF. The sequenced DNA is TGTGCCAGCAGCTACCCAGGGATGGGGACTGAAGCTTTCTTT.